This entry describes one T cell receptor (beta chain). The antigen is unknown. Primers for the PCR totalled 60 Vbeta and 13 Jbeta. The data were produced by immunoSEQ multiplex PCR, yet TCRdb's version contains in-frame clones alone and is incomplete. The sample records some 160,000 clones, 80% to 90% being singletons. This entry is derived from a study of cytomegalovirus exposure and HLA in healthy donors. Study background: Samples from HLA-typed donors yielded about 85 million unique TCRs in an early data release.

Trimming took 8 bases from V and 2 from J; bases not matched to a gene: 13. This CDR3 comprises 17 residues. CDR1 is SEHNR and CDR2 is FQNEAQ in the germline V gene (reference sequence). Study findings and constraints: Most CMV-associated TCR beta chains were later found to appear HLA-restricted.

Material: PBMCs. This TCR was recovered from a boy between 2 and 10 years old in good health and CMV-seronegative. This sequence joins TRBV7-9 and TRBJ1-5; 9 nucleotides line up with TRBD1. The CDR3 sequence: CASDQIGQGMGNQPQHF. The CDR3 DNA reads TGTGCCAGCGACCAAATTGGACAGGGGATGGGCAATCAGCCCCAGCATTTT.